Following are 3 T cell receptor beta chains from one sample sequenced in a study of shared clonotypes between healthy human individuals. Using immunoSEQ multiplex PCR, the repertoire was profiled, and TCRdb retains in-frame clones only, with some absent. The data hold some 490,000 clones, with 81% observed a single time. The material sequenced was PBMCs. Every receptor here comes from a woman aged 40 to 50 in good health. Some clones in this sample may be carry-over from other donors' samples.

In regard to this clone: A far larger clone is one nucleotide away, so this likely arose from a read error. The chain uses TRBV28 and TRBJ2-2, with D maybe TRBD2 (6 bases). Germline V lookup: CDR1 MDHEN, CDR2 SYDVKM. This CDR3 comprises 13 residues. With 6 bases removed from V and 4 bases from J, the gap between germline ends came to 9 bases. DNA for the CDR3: TGTGCCAGCAGGGGGGGTGGCACCGGGGAGCTGTTTTTT. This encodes CASRGGGTGELFF.

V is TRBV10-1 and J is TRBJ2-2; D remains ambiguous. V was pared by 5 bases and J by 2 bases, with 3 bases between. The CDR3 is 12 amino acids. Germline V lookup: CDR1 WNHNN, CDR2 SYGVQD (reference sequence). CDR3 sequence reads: CASSPNTGELFF. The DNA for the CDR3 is TGCGCCAGCAGTCCCAACACCGGGGAGCTGTTTTTT.

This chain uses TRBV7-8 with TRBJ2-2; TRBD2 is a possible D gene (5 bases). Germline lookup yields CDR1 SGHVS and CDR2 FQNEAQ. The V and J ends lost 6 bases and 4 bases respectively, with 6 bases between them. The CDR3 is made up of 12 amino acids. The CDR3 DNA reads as TGTGCCAGCAGTCGGGGCACCGGGGAGCTGTTTTTT. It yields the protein CASSRGTGELFF.